This entry lists 24 T cell receptor beta chains sequenced from one sample in a study of blood T cell repertoires in COVID-19. Method: immunoSEQ multiplex PCR; TCRdb's copy keeps in-frame clones and lacks some. The data contain tens of thousands of clones, around nine tenths of them singletons. The sample taken for sequencing was peripheral blood. The origin of the receptors is a woman aged 65 to 85 with active COVID-19.

This clone was observed once. This chain joins TRBV5-1 and TRBJ2-3; 7 bases align to TRBD1. J gave up 3 bases and V 0 bases, and 7 bases lay outside the gene matches. The CDR3 is 16 residues long. Germline CDR1 reads SGHRS; CDR2 reads YFSETQ. The CDR3 DNA reads as TGCGCCAGCAGCTTGGCGACAGGGAAGGGAACAGATACGCAGTATTTT. Translating gives CASSLATGKGTDTQYF.

The chain links TRBV27 to TRBJ2-5; D is unclear. Trimming removed 3 bases from V and 2 bases from J, with 7 bases in between. CDR3 length: 13 residues. The germline V gene has CDR1 MNHEY and CDR2 SMNVEV (reference sequence). CDR3: CASSFLQQETQYF. CDR3 nucleotides: TGTGCCAGCAGTTTCCTACAGCAAGAGACCCAGTACTTC.

The V call is TRBV5-1, the J call TRBJ2-3; 10 nucleotides line up with TRBD2. This CDR3 has 18 amino acids. Germline values: CDR1 SGHRS, CDR2 YFSETQ. The V and J ends lost 0 bases and 2 bases, in that order; junction bases with no gene match: 9. The CDR3 loop is CASSLVTGLAEVTDTQYF. In DNA, the CDR3 is TGCGCCAGCAGCTTGGTTACCGGACTAGCGGAGGTCACAGATACGCAGTATTTT.

The chain is built from TRBV11-2 and TRBJ2-2; D call uncertain. V was pared by 5 bases and J by 1 base, with 14 bases between. This CDR3 comprises 16 residues. Per germline, CDR1 SGHAT and CDR2 FQNNGV. The CDR3, as DNA: TGTGCCAGCAGCCTCCCTGCGAGAGTGAACACCGGGGAGCTGTTTTTT. It encodes CASSLPARVNTGELFF. Full variable domain (remainder filled in from reference TRBV11-2 and TRBJ2-2): EAGVAQSPRYKIIEKRQSVAFWCNPISGHATLYWYQQILGQGPKLLIQFQNNGVVDDSQLPKDRFSAERLKGVDSTLKIQPAKLEDSAVYLCASSLPARVNTGELFFGEGSRLTVL.

The J gene is TRBJ2-7, the V gene TRBV27, with a tentative D call TRBD2 (6 bases). V was pared by 3 bases and J by 4 bases, with 16 bases between. The CDR3 is 15 residues long. Germline CDR1 is MNHEY and CDR2 is SMNVEV (reference sequence). In DNA form, the CDR3 reads TGTGCCAGCAGTTTTTTCCCCGGAGGGCGGTACGAGCAGTACTTC. Translation: CASSFFPGGRYEQYF.

The chain uses TRBV19 and TRBJ2-1; tentative D call: TRBD2 (5 bases). Germline values: CDR1 LNHDA, CDR2 SQIVND (reference sequence). CDR3 size: 13 residues. V was cut by 3 bases and J by 10 bases, with 13 bases left in between. Here the CDR3 reads CASSIATRGEQFF. CDR3 DNA sequence: TGTGCCAGTAGTATCGCCACTAGAGGCGAGCAGTTCTTC.

This sequence joins TRBV30 and TRBJ1-1; D is unresolved. CDR1 is GTSNPN, CDR2 SVGIG, per germline (reference sequence). V lost 3 bases, J lost 3 bases, and 11 bases lay in between. This CDR3 is built from 13 residues. CDR3 bases: TGTGCCTGGAGATTGAGAGTGGACACTGAAGCTTTCTTT. Protein: CAWRLRVDTEAFF.

The V call is TRBV19, the J call TRBJ1-2; 10 bases agree with TRBD1. After removal of 7 bases from V and 4 bases from J, the junction contained 9 bases not matched to a gene. Germline V gives CDR1 LNHDA, CDR2 SQIVND (reference sequence). There are 15 residues in the CDR3. The CDR3 sequence: CASTMGTGESYGYTF. CDR3 nucleotides: TGTGCCAGTACCATGGGGACAGGGGAGAGCTATGGCTACACCTTC.

V is TRBV19 and J is TRBJ2-5; possible D gene TRBD2, 5 bases. The CDR3 contains 12 residues. CDR1 and CDR2 (germline): LNHDA, SQIVND (reference sequence). Trimming removed 4 bases from V and 4 bases from J, with 7 bases in between. The CDR3 loop is CASSSAGETQYF. The CDR3 nucleotides read TGTGCCAGTAGTAGCGCGGGAGAGACCCAGTACTTC.

The chain employs TRBV10-3 and TRBJ2-3; weak D call: TRBD2 (6 bases). From germline, CDR1 is ENHRY and CDR2 SYGVKD. This CDR3 is 15 amino acids long. Trimming stripped 5 bases from V and 3 bases from J, with 15 bases between. CDR3 in DNA: TGTGCCATCAGTCCCGGGACTCGGAGAACAGATACGCAGTATTTT. Translated, it gives CAISPGTRRTDTQYF.

This clone was seen only once. This chain uses TRBV9 with TRBJ1-2, with 7 bases matching TRBD1. The trim removed 4 bases at V and 10 bases at J, leaving 13 bases unmatched. The CDR3 sequence is 14 residues long. CDR1 SGDLS and CDR2 YYNGEE come from the germline V gene. CDR3 in amino acids: CASSPRTGSKDYTF. DNA of the CDR3: TGTGCCAGCAGCCCCCGGACAGGATCGAAAGACTACACCTTC.

V usage is TRBV9 and J usage is TRBJ1-3; no reliable D call. V lost 3 bases and J 7 bases, leaving 11 bases between the germline ends. Germline-derived CDR1 and CDR2 are SGDLS and YYNGEE. This CDR3 is built from 13 residues. CDR3 bases: TGTGCCAGCAGCGATTGGTCGGGGAACACCATATATTTT. Translation: CASSDWSGNTIYF.

The chain links TRBV5-1 to TRBJ2-2; 9 bases match TRBD2. The CDR3 is made up of 14 amino acids. Germline V CDR1 and CDR2: SGHRS, YFSETQ. J was trimmed by 1 base and V by 8 bases; bases with no gene match: 3. CDR3 residues: CASSGSLNTGELFF. The CDR3 DNA reads as TGCGCCAGTAGCGGGAGTCTGAACACCGGGGAGCTGTTTTTT.

The count of this clone is one. This rearrangement joins TRBV5-1 to TRBJ1-6; 8 bases are a match to TRBD1. This CDR3 has 15 residues. Germline-derived CDR1 and CDR2 are SGHRS and YFSETQ. V dropped 3 bases and J dropped 6; count of bases not matched to a gene: 5. This CDR3 is CASSSTGDGNSPLHF. CDR3 nucleotides: TGCGCCAGCAGCTCGACAGGGGATGGTAATTCACCCCTCCACTTT.

V usage is TRBV29-1 and J usage is TRBJ1-2; TRBD1 matches at 8 bases. Germline V gene lookup returns CDR1 SQVTM and CDR2 ANQGSEA. J lost 3 bases, V lost 4 bases, and 1 base had no gene match. The CDR3 totals 12 residues. The DNA of the CDR3 is TGCAGCGTTGGGACAGGGCACTATGGCTACACCTTC. This sequence encodes CSVGTGHYGYTF.

V and J are TRBV7-6 and TRBJ2-5; 8 positions match TRBD2. The ends lost 4 bases at V and 1 base at J; junction bases unmatched: 5. Germline V CDR1 and CDR2: SGHVS, FNYEAQ. There are 15 residues in the CDR3. CDR3 sequence reads: CASSSSTSGQETQYF. Here the CDR3 DNA reads TGTGCCAGCAGCTCCTCAACTAGCGGCCAAGAGACCCAGTACTTC. Full variable domain (remainder filled in from reference TRBV7-6 and TRBJ2-5): GAGVSQSPRYKVTKRGQDVALRCDPISGHVSLYWYRQALGQGPEFLTYFNYEAQQDKSGLPNDRFSAERPEGSISTLTIQRTEQRDSAMYRCASSSSTSGQETQYFGPGTRLLVL.

This clone was detected a few times. This chain uses TRBV28 with TRBJ1-5; 7 nucleotides line up with TRBD1. This CDR3 is 15 amino acids long. Germline V gene sequence: CDR1 MDHEN, CDR2 SYDVKM. With 4 bases clipped from V and 4 bases from J, the junction kept 7 bases outside the gene matches. The CDR3 DNA follows: TGTGCCAGCAGTTCCCCGGACAGGACGAATCAGCCCCAGCATTTT. This codes for CASSSPDRTNQPQHF.

This chain links TRBV19 with TRBJ1-2; D is undetermined. Germline CDR1 is LNHDA and CDR2 is SQIVND (reference sequence). V was clipped by 3 bases and J by 2 bases, with 7 bases between them. The length of the CDR3 is 13 residues. The CDR3 loop is CASSMYRNYGYTF. The DNA for the CDR3 is TGTGCCAGTAGTATGTACAGAAACTATGGCTACACCTTC.

The chain carries TRBV12-3 or TRBV12-4 and TRBJ2-1, with D perhaps TRBD2 (6 bases). The CDR3 sequence is 13 residues long. The V and J ends lost 6 bases and 7 bases respectively, with 13 bases between them. This chain's CDR3 is CASSLGGVNEQFF. CDR3 DNA sequence: TGTGCCAGCAGCCTAGGCGGGGTAAATGAGCAGTTCTTC.

The chain combines TRBV24-1 with TRBJ1-6; unclear D gene. The CDR3 sequence is 15 residues long. V lost 2 bases to trimming and J lost 7 bases, with 11 bases between them. Germline assignment: CDR1 KGHDR and CDR2 SFDVKD. The CDR3 protein is CATSDSGAGNSPLHF. CDR3 sequence (DNA): TGTGCCACCAGTGATTCAGGCGCGGGAAATTCACCCCTCCACTTT.

The chain uses TRBV5-1 and TRBJ1-4; D unclear. CDR1 SGHRS and CDR2 YFSETQ come from the germline V gene. This CDR3 contains 14 residues. V lost 4 bases and J lost 7, with 14 bases in between. In nucleotides, the CDR3 is TGCGCCAGCAGCAGCGAAGGTAGTGCTGAAAAACTGTTTTTT. Protein: CASSSEGSAEKLFF.

The chain couples TRBV11-3 to TRBJ1-1; D is possibly TRBD1 (5 bases). V was shortened by 1 base and J by 4 bases, with 16 bases between the two germline ends. The CDR3 consists of 16 residues. The germline V gene encodes CDR1 SGHNT and CDR2 YENEEA. The CDR3 loop reads CASSLVNAGGGTEAFF. CDR3 nucleotides: TGTGCCAGCAGCTTAGTAAATGCGGGCGGGGGCACTGAAGCTTTCTTT.

This rearrangement joins TRBV19 to TRBJ2-7; 8 bases agree with TRBD2. The trim removed 6 bases at V and 2 bases at J, leaving 3 bases unmatched. This CDR3 is built from 13 residues. CDR1 and CDR2 (germline): LNHDA, SQIVND (reference sequence). DNA of the CDR3: TGTGCCAGTAGCAGCGGGAGCCCCTACGAGCAGTACTTC. Protein product: CASSSGSPYEQYF. The full variable domain, in which reference TRBV19 and TRBJ2-7 provide the parts outside the CDR3, is DGGITQSPKYLFRKEGQNVTLSCEQNLNHDAMYWYRQDPGQGLRLIYYSQIVNDFQKGDIAEGYSVSREKKESFPLTVTSAQKNPTAFYLCASSSGSPYEQYFGPGTRLTVT.

This chain uses TRBV24-1 with TRBJ2-1; tentatively, D is TRBD2 (6 bases). Germline values: CDR1 KGHDR, CDR2 SFDVKD. Trimming stripped 4 bases from V and 1 base from J, with 10 bases between. The CDR3 is 15 residues long. The CDR3 nucleotides are TGTGCCACCAGTGACGGGACTCGATCCTACAATGAGCAGTTCTTC. Encoded protein: CATSDGTRSYNEQFF.